This T cell receptor beta chain is drawn from a study of cytomegalovirus exposure and HLA in healthy donors. Overall study: As released early, the data held about 85 million unique TCRs from HLA-typed donors. Study-level findings and limits: For TCR beta chains, V- and J-gene trimming was later linked to a missense DCLRE1C variant. Previous analysis showed most TCR beta V segments were productive about 90% or about 30% of the time.

This clone appeared a single time. Its antigen is currently unknown. The PCR employed 60 Vbeta primers together with 13 Jbeta primers. Produced via immunoSEQ multiplex PCR; TCRdb's table is partial and in-frame only. The repertoire holds approximately 140,000 clones, with about 80% as singletons. The source material was PBMCs. The TCR originated in a male donor in good health and CMV-seropositive.

The CDR3 here is CSTSGRIGTDTQYF. The CDR3 DNA reads as TGTTCGACTAGCGGGAGGATCGGCACAGATACGCAGTATTTT. The rearrangement uses TRBV28 and TRBJ2-3, with 13 positions matching TRBD2. The germline V gene has CDR1 MDHEN and CDR2 SYDVKM. The CDR3 runs 14 residues. The entire variable domain, with the rest obtained from reference TRBV28 and TRBJ2-3, is as follows: DVKVTQSSRYLVKRTGEKVFLECVQDMDHENMFWYRQDPGLGLRLIYFSYDVKMKEKGDIPEGYSVSREKKERFSLILESASTNQTSMYLCSTSGRIGTDTQYFGPGTRLTVL.